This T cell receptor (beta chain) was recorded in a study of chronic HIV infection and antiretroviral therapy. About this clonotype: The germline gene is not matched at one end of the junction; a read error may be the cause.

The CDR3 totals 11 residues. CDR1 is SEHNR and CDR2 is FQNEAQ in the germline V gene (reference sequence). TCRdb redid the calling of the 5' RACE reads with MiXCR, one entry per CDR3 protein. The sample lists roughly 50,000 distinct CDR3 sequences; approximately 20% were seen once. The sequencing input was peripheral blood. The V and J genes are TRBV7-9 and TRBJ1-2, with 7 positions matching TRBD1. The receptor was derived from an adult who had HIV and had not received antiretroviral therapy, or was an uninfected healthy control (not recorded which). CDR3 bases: TGTGCCAGCAGCTCCTCAGGGGGTGTTAAGTTC. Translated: CASSSSGGVKF. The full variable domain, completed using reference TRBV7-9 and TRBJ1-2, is DTGVSQNPRHKITKRGQNVTFRCDPISEHNRLYWYRQTLGQGPEFLTYFQNEAQLEKSRLLSDRFSAERPKGSFSTLEIQRTEQGDSAMYLCASSSSGGVKFGSGTRLTVV.